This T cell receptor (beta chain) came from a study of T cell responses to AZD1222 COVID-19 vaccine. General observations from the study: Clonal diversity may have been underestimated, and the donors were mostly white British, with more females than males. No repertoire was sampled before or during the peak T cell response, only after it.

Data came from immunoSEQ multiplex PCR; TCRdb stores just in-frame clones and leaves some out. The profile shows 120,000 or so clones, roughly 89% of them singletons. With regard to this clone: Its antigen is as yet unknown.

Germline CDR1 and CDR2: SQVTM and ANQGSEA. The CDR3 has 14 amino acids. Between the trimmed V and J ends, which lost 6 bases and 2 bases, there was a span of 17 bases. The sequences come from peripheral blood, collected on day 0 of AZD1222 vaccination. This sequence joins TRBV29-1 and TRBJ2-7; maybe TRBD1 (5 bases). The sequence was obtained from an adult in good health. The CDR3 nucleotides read TGCAGCGTAGAGAGTACAGGCCAAACCTACGAGCAGTACTTC. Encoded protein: CSVESTGQTYEQYF.